These 11 T cell receptor beta chains originate from one sample sequenced in a study of T cells in Graves' hyperthyroidism and ophthalmopathy. Amplified TCR beta CDR3 regions derived from RNA transcripts. In the first-round RT-PCR of the TCR CDR3, the HTBI primer set was used. TCRdb redid the calling of the multiplex PCR reads with MiXCR, one entry per CDR3 protein. Counted here are approximately 400,000 distinct CDR3 sequences, about a sixth occurring once; the ten biggest clones make up almost 8%. The sequenced sample consisted of blood. These receptors all come from a woman between 18 and 30 years old with Graves' hyperthyroidism.

This clonotype was counted ten times or more. The chain uses TRBV18 and TRBJ2-1; TRBD2 matches at 7 bases. The CDR3 extends over 15 amino acids. The V gene's germline CDR1 is KGHSH and CDR2 LQKENI. V was pared by 2 bases and J by 6 bases, with 7 bases of the junction left unmatched. CDR3 amino acids: CASSPSISGINEQFF. CDR3 nucleotides: TGTGCCAGCTCACCATCGATCAGCGGGATCAATGAGCAGTTCTTC.

This clonotype was counted at least ten times. The rearrangement uses TRBV19 and TRBJ2-1; TRBD2 matches 7 bases. The germline V gene encodes CDR1 LNHDA and CDR2 SQIVND (reference sequence). This CDR3 has 14 amino acids. J was trimmed by 5 bases and V by 4 bases; bases with no gene match: 5. CDR3 residues: CASSNSGRNNEQFF. The CDR3 DNA is TGTGCCAGTAGTAATAGCGGGCGGAACAATGAGCAGTTCTTC.

About this clonotype: This clone may be a read error of a much larger clone one base away. The chain couples TRBV7-8 to TRBJ1-5, with D uncertain. Germline loops: CDR1 SGHVS, CDR2 FQNEAQ. The CDR3 is 15 amino acids. This CDR3 is CVSSRDSQGNQPQHF. DNA of the CDR3: TGTGTCAGCAGCCGAGACTCACAAGGCAATCAGCCCCAGCATTTT.

This clonotype was found a few times. V and J are TRBV19 and TRBJ2-7, with 7 bases identical to TRBD1. The CDR3 has 13 amino acids. The germline V gene has CDR1 LNHDA and CDR2 SQIVND (reference sequence). The trim removed 5 bases at V and 5 bases at J, leaving 6 bases unmatched. This CDR3 is CASSHPGGNEQYF. DNA for the CDR3: TGTGCCAGTAGTCATCCAGGGGGAAACGAGCAGTACTTC.

This clonotype was seen at least ten times. The chain employs TRBV12-3 or TRBV12-4 and TRBJ1-2; D is uncertain. The V gene lost 6 bases and the J gene lost 7 bases, with 18 bases spanning the gap. The CDR3 sequence is 14 residues long. CDR3 nucleotides: TGTGCCAGCAGAGCCGACTGGTTCTTTGGTGGCTACACCTTC. Translation: CASRADWFFGGYTF.

The genes are TRBV24-1 and TRBJ2-1; D is ambiguous. This CDR3 region has 11 residues. Trimming took off 0 bases at V and 8 bases at J, with 1 base between the two ends. Germline CDR1 reads KGHDR; CDR2 reads SFDVKD. This chain's CDR3 is CATSDLYEQFF. The CDR3 nucleotides read TGTGCCACCAGTGATTTGTATGAGCAGTTCTTC.

This clonotype was detected ten times or more. The rearrangement uses TRBV7-8 and TRBJ2-7, with 8 bases lining up with TRBD1. Trimming cost V 5 bases and J 7 bases; bases outside gene matches: 13. Germline lookup yields CDR1 SGHVS and CDR2 FQNEAQ. The CDR3 totals 15 residues. CDR3 sequence: CASSVSGQGLREQYF. Here the CDR3 DNA reads TGTGCCAGCAGCGTTAGCGGACAGGGCCTTAGGGAGCAGTACTTC.

This chain connects TRBV11-3 to TRBJ2-7; 12 bases are shared with TRBD2. The CDR3 has 15 residues. Germline V gives CDR1 SGHNT, CDR2 YENEEA. V trimming: 3 bases; J trimming: 5 bases; junction bases outside the gene matches: 5. The CDR3 coding sequence is TGTGCCAGCAGCTTGACTAGCGGGAGAGGTCACGAGCAGTACTTC. Its translation: CASSLTSGRGHEQYF.

In this sample, this clonotype turned up many times. The rearrangement uses TRBV20-1 and TRBJ2-5, with 8 bases identical to TRBD1. The CDR3 spans 19 residues. CDR1 DFQATT and CDR2 SNEGSKA come from the germline V gene (reference sequence). Trimming at V came to 5 bases and at J to 4 bases, leaving 24 bases not matched to a gene. The CDR3 loop reads CSAPCWIGQGCKVAETQYF. The CDR3 DNA reads as TGCAGTGCTCCCTGTTGGATCGGACAGGGCTGTAAGGTCGCAGAGACCCAGTACTTC.

Comments on this clonotype: A read error may be the cause here, since a much bigger clone is one base away. Because the CDR3 is missing its conserved closing phenylalanine or tryptophan, this is likely a read error. V gene TRBV11-2 combines with J gene TRBJ1-5; no definite D call. Germline values: CDR1 SGHAT, CDR2 FQNNGV. V lost 1 base, J lost 5 bases, and 6 bases lay in between. CDR3 length: 13 residues. CDR3 loop: CASSLVTDQPQHV. The CDR3 nucleotides are TGTGCCAGCAGCTTAGTTACGGATCAGCCCCAGCATGTT.

The genes are TRBV29-1 and TRBJ1-2, with unresolved D. Trimming pared 3 bases from V and 6 bases from J, leaving 17 bases between. The CDR3 runs 14 residues. Per germline, CDR1 SQVTM and CDR2 ANQGSEA. CDR3 DNA: TGCAGCGTTGACTCCGGGTGGGGTGGCGATGGCTACACCTTC. It is translated as CSVDSGWGGDGYTF.